The present entry profiles one TCR beta chain with its context. The data belong to a study of blood T cell repertoires in COVID-19. Clones were read by immunoSEQ multiplex PCR, and TCRdb kept only the in-frame ones, dropping some. The sample includes 250,000 to 350,000 clones, around 89% of them seen just once. This TCR was recovered from a young man with acute or convalescent COVID-19. The sample taken for sequencing was peripheral blood.

The CDR3 coding sequence is TGTGCCAGCAGCGCACAGGGGGTTTATTACAATGAGCAGTTCTTC. Its protein product is CASSAQGVYYNEQFF. The rearrangement links TRBV7-8 to TRBJ2-1, with 8 bases fitting TRBD1. V lost 5 bases to trimming and J lost 4 bases; unmatched junction nucleotides: 7. The CDR3 consists of 15 residues. Looked up from germline, CDR1 is SGHVS and CDR2 is FQNEAQ.